This is a list of T cell receptor beta chains from one sample in a study of tumor-infiltrating lymphocytes in oesophageal squamous cell carcinoma. TCRdb ran MiXCR on the PCR reads and lists one entry per CDR3 protein. The sample gives about 14,000 distinct CDR3 sequences, around 55% of which show up once; over 35% is in the top ten. Specimen: esophageal tumor tissue. These receptors all come from a male donor with esophageal squamous cell carcinoma. Each CDR3 is given with its conserved first and last residue. Fields, in order: J gene, CDR3 length, D gene, V gene, clone size, CDR3 DNA, CDR3 protein. D genes are given only for firm matches. The size entry is marked missing in some rows and otherwise reads once, few, many or a size class.

j_gene: TRBJ2-5; len: 14; d_gene: NA; v_gene: TRBV5-1; abundance: many; CDR3nt: TGCGCCAGCAGCCCCTACAGGCCCCAAGAGACCCAGTACTTC; CDR3aa: CASSPYRPQETQYF
j_gene: TRBJ2-7; len: 15; d_gene: TRBD2; v_gene: TRBV7-2; abundance: NA; CDR3nt: TGTGCCAGCAGCTCCCCAGCGGGAAACTCCTACGAGCAGTACTTC; CDR3aa: CASSSPAGNSYEQYF
j_gene: TRBJ2-5; len: 17; d_gene: TRBD2; v_gene: TRBV25-1; abundance: medium-sized; CDR3nt: TGTGCCAGCAGTCCCCGGTGGACTAGCGGGCATCAAGAGACCCAGTACTTC; CDR3aa: CASSPRWTSGHQETQYF
j_gene: TRBJ2-7; len: 13; d_gene: TRBD2; v_gene: TRBV10-2; abundance: NA; CDR3nt: TGCGCCAGCAGGGGCGGGAGTTCCTACGAGCAGTACTTC; CDR3aa: CASRGGSSYEQYF
j_gene: TRBJ2-5; len: 17; d_gene: TRBD2; v_gene: TRBV7-2; abundance: NA; CDR3nt: TGTGCCAGCACCTGGGGGCGGGGGGGCCGTAGAAGGGAGACCCAGTACTTC; CDR3aa: CASTWGRGGRRRETQYF
j_gene: TRBJ2-3; len: 13; d_gene: NA; v_gene: TRBV7-9; abundance: few; CDR3nt: TGTGCCAGCAGCTTTAACGGTGGGGATACGCAGTATTTT; CDR3aa: CASSFNGGDTQYF
j_gene: TRBJ1-1; len: 12; d_gene: NA; v_gene: TRBV2; abundance: many; CDR3nt: TGTGCCAGCAGTGTCAAGGACACTGAAGCTTTCTTT; CDR3aa: CASSVKDTEAFF
j_gene: TRBJ2-5; len: 16; d_gene: NA; v_gene: TRBV7-2; abundance: few; CDR3nt: TGTGCCAGCAGCCCCCCCGTCACTCGCCTGTACAATGAGCAGTACTTC; CDR3aa: CASSPPVTRLYNEQYF
j_gene: TRBJ2-5; len: 14; d_gene: NA; v_gene: TRBV5-1; abundance: NA; CDR3nt: TGCGCCAGCAGCTTGGCCATCGGGCTCGAGACCCAGTACTTC; CDR3aa: CASSLAIGLETQYF
j_gene: TRBJ2-7; len: 14; d_gene: NA; v_gene: TRBV6-8; abundance: NA; CDR3nt: TGTGCCAGCAGTTACTCGAGGGTCGGCTACGAGCAGTACTTC; CDR3aa: CASSYSRVGYEQYF
j_gene: TRBJ2-7; len: 15; d_gene: TRBD1; v_gene: TRBV12-3/TRBV12-4; abundance: once; CDR3nt: TGTGCCAGCAGTTTATATACGGACAGGGACTACGAGCAGTACTTC; CDR3aa: CASSLYTDRDYEQYF
j_gene: TRBJ1-2; len: 15; d_gene: NA; v_gene: TRBV18; abundance: NA; CDR3nt: TGTGCCAGCTCACCTAACGGGAACGCGTACTATGGCTACACCTTC; CDR3aa: CASSPNGNAYYGYTF
j_gene: TRBJ2-1; len: 15; d_gene: NA; v_gene: TRBV7-8; abundance: NA; CDR3nt: TGTGCCAGCAGCAACACTCGCGTCTCCTACAATGAGCAGTTCTTC; CDR3aa: CASSNTRVSYNEQFF
j_gene: TRBJ2-1; len: 16; d_gene: NA; v_gene: TRBV6-8; abundance: once; CDR3nt: TGTGCCAGCAGGCCAACCGGACAGGGGCGGGAGGAGACCCAGTTCTTC; CDR3aa: CASRPTGQGREETQFF
j_gene: TRBJ2-5; len: 12; d_gene: NA; v_gene: TRBV11-2; abundance: NA; CDR3nt: TGTGCCAGCAGCTTAGACCAAGAGACCCAGTACTTC; CDR3aa: CASSLDQETQYF
j_gene: TRBJ2-5; len: 15; d_gene: NA; v_gene: TRBV7-2; abundance: NA; CDR3nt: TGTGCCAGCAGAAAGGACCCCTCACGACAAGAGACCCAGTACTTC; CDR3aa: CASRKDPSRQETQYF
j_gene: TRBJ2-5; len: 15; d_gene: TRBD2; v_gene: TRBV7-2; abundance: once; CDR3nt: TGTGCCAGCAGCTTTTATAGCGGGGGACAAGAGACCCAGTACTTC; CDR3aa: CASSFYSGGQETQYF
j_gene: TRBJ2-3; len: 17; d_gene: TRBD2; v_gene: TRBV5-1; abundance: NA; CDR3nt: TGCGCCAGCAGAGGAGAAGAAGGGGCGGGAGTCACAGATACGCAGTATTTT; CDR3aa: CASRGEEGAGVTDTQYF
j_gene: TRBJ2-7; len: 15; d_gene: NA; v_gene: TRBV7-6; abundance: NA; CDR3nt: TGTGCCAGCAGCTTAGAGGGATGGGGTTTGTACGAGCAGTACTTC; CDR3aa: CASSLEGWGLYEQYF
j_gene: TRBJ2-3; len: 16; d_gene: TRBD1; v_gene: TRBV7-8; abundance: few; CDR3nt: TGTGCCAGCAGTTTCCGACAGGGGAGCGGCACAGATACGCAGTATTTT; CDR3aa: CASSFRQGSGTDTQYF
j_gene: TRBJ2-7; len: 14; d_gene: NA; v_gene: TRBV2; abundance: NA; CDR3nt: TGTGCCCCCGCCGGTATAGCGGACTCCTACGAGCAGTACTTC; CDR3aa: CAPAGIADSYEQYF
j_gene: TRBJ1-2; len: 14; d_gene: NA; v_gene: TRBV6-1; abundance: many; CDR3nt: TGTGCCAGCAACCGACAGCCGACTAACTATGGCTACACCTTC; CDR3aa: CASNRQPTNYGYTF
j_gene: TRBJ2-1; len: 18; d_gene: TRBD2; v_gene: TRBV7-2; abundance: NA; CDR3nt: TGTGCCAGCAGCTTAAATCCCATTTTTACGGGAGGGCCCAATGAGCAGTTCTTC; CDR3aa: CASSLNPIFTGGPNEQFF
j_gene: TRBJ1-2; len: 12; d_gene: NA; v_gene: TRBV6-1; abundance: many; CDR3nt: TGTGCCAGCACCAGGGTGGGGTATGGCTACACCTTC; CDR3aa: CASTRVGYGYTF
j_gene: TRBJ2-5; len: 13; d_gene: NA; v_gene: TRBV28; abundance: NA; CDR3nt: TGTGCCAGCACCATGAGGTGGGGAGAGACCCAGTACTTC; CDR3aa: CASTMRWGETQYF
j_gene: TRBJ1-1; len: 14; d_gene: NA; v_gene: TRBV12-3/TRBV12-4; abundance: once; CDR3nt: TGTGCCAGCAGTCTCAGACAGGCCCGCACTGAAGCTTTCTTT; CDR3aa: CASSLRQARTEAFF